This TCR beta chain appears in the sequencing data of a study of blood T cell repertoires in COVID-19. Study information: T cells, B-cell-depleted T cells, or PBMCs provided the cDNA or gDNA that served as material.

Participant reports of clinical history set cohort assignment. Symptom resolution, clearance, or two negative PCRs marked donors in Cohort 3 as recovered. In the source study's methods: Reference gene primer amplification in the assay estimated nucleated cell counts. Sequencing was performed with immunoSEQ multiplex PCR; in TCRdb, only in-frame clones are kept and a portion is missing. The D gene and trimming were derived from the DNA, and the V and J assignments and clone size from that table. Among 250,000 to 400,000 clones listed, under 95% were seen once. In germline, CDR1 is MGHRA, CDR2 YSYEKL. This CDR3 is 16 amino acids long. The V segment lost 0 bases and the J segment 5 bases; nucleotides outside the gene matches: 8.

This chain links TRBV4-1 with TRBJ2-3; 7 bases are a match to TRBD2. The receptor was isolated from a man between 60 and 75 years old who had recovered from COVID-19. Specimen: PBMCs or T cells enriched from blood (not recorded which). The CDR3 nucleotides read TGCGCCAGCAGCCAAGAGGAGCAGCGGGGAATAGATACGCAGTATTTT. Its translation is CASSQEEQRGIDTQYF.